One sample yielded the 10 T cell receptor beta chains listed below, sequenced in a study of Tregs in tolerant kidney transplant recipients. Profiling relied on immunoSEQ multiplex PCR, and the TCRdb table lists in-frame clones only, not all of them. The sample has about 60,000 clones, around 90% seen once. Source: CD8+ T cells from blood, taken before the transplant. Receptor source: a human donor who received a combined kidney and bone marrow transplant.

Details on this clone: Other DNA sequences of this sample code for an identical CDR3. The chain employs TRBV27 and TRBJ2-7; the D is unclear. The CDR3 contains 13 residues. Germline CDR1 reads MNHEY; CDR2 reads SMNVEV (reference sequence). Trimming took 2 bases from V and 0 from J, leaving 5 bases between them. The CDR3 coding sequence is TGTGCCAGCAGTTTAACAGTCTCCTACGAGCAGTACTTC. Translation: CASSLTVSYEQYF.

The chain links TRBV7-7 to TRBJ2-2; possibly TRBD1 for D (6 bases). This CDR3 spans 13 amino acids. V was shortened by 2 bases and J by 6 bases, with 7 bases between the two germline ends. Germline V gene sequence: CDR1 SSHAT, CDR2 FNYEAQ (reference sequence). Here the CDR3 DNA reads TGTGCCAGCAGCTTAAGGGGGTCCGGGGAGCTGTTTTTT. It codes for CASSLRGSGELFF.

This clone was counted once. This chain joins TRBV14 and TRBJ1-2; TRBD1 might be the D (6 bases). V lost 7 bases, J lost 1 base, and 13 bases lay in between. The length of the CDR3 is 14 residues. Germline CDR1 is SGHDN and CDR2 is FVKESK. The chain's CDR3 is CASTRRGFNYGYTF. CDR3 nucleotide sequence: TGTGCCAGCACTCGAAGGGGGTTTAACTATGGCTACACCTTC.

The CDR3 here is CASSLTSPTRQGFWDGYTF. The CDR3 DNA reads as TGTGCCAGCAGCTTAACGTCCCCCACCCGACAGGGGTTTTGGGATGGCTACACCTTC. J is TRBJ1-2 and V is TRBV7-6; 8 nucleotides line up with TRBD1. This CDR3 spans 19 amino acids. In germline, CDR1 is SGHVS, CDR2 FNYEAQ. V shed 2 bases and J 6 bases; nucleotides not matched to a gene: 20.

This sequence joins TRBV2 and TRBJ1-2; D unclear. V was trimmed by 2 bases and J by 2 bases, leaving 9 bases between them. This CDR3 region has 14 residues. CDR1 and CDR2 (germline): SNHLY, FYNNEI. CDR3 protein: CASSEYGENYGYTF. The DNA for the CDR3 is TGTGCCAGCAGTGAATACGGGGAGAACTATGGCTACACCTTC.

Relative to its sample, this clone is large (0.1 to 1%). The CDR3 loop is CASSLYGGLNNEQFF. The CDR3 coding sequence is TGTGCCAGCAGCTTGTACGGAGGACTGAACAATGAGCAGTTCTTC. This chain connects TRBV5-8 to TRBJ2-1, with D possibly being TRBD2 (5 bases). V shed 1 base and J shed 5 bases, with 13 bases lying between them. Germline assignment: CDR1 SGHTS and CDR2 YDEGEE. The CDR3 consists of 15 residues.

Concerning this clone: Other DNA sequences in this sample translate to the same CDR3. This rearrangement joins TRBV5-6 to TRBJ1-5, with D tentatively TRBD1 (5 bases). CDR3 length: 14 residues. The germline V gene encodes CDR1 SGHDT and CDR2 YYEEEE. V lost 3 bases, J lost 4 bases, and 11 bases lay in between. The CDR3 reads CASSSDRLNQPQHF. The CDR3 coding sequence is TGTGCCAGCAGCTCAGACAGACTTAATCAGCCCCAGCATTTT.

CDR3 region: CASSLVQTDTGELFF. CDR3 nucleotides: TGCGCCAGCAGCTTGGTCCAGACAGACACCGGGGAGCTGTTTTTT. The chain uses TRBV5-1 and TRBJ2-2; tentative D call: TRBD1 (5 bases). Deletions cut 0 bases from V and 3 bases from J, with 9 bases between. CDR1 is SGHRS, CDR2 YFSETQ, per germline. The CDR3 sequence is 15 residues long.

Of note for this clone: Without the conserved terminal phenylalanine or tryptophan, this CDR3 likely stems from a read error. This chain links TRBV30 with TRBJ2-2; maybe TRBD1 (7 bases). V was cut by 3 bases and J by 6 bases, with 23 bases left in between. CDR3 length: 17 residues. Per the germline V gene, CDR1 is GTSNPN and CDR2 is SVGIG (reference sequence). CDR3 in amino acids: CAWRPYVVSRGAGELFL. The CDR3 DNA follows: TGTGCCTGGAGGCCGTACGTGGTCTCCAGGGGGGCCGGGGAGCTGTTTCTT.

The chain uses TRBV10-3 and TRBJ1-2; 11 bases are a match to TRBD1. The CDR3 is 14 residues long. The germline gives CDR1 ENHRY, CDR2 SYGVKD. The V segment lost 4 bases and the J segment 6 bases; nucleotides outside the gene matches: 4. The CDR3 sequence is CAISGGQGVDGYTF. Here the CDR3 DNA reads TGTGCCATCAGTGGGGGACAGGGGGTTGATGGCTACACCTTC.